The source of this TCR beta chain is a study of Graves' ophthalmopathy and Graves' hyperthyroidism (dated by TCRdb to 2017 to 2018). With respect to the entire study: Peripheral blood was collected at initial diagnosis, before any treatment. The study used TCR beta repertoire signatures to distinguish Graves' ophthalmopathy from Graves' hyperthyroidism and to predict progression to ophthalmopathy. In total, around 130 blood samples were TCR-sequenced: roughly 45 ophthalmopathy, some 75 hyperthyroidism and approximately 17 hyperthyroidism-to-ophthalmopathy patients. A discovery set of 100 or so patients (roughly 41 ophthalmopathy, fewer than 60 stable hyperthyroidism) was enrolled to explore V-J signatures distinguishing ophthalmopathy from hyperthyroidism. An independent validation cohort comprised 18 hyperthyroidism patients and 15 to 17 patients who later progressed from hyperthyroidism to ophthalmopathy. In a handful of hyperthyroidism patients, the T-cell repertoire of thyroid tissue was compared with the T-cell repertoire of blood. Following sampling, methimazole starting at 30 mg daily was administered to hyperthyroidism patients, and high-dose intravenous methylprednisolone was administered to ophthalmopathy patients.

Patients with ophthalmopathy had moderately to severely active disease, with a Clinical Activity Score of 3 or more, a NOSPECS grade of 4 or more, and a disease duration of less than 3 months. Patients were excluded if they had other autoimmune diseases, uncontrolled infections, pregnancy or lactation. Clinical symptoms, serum thyroxine, TRAb, thyroid ultrasound and orbital computed tomography formed the basis of the diagnosis. Using Ficoll-Paque density gradient centrifugation, PBMCs were isolated from about 9.4 ml of fresh peripheral blood. Trizol reagent was used to extract the total RNA, and its quality was then checked on an Agilent 2100 Bioanalyzer. The research as a whole found: In validation, the model predicted ophthalmopathy progression with about 64% sensitivity and roughly 78% specificity; some 13 predicted patients were CT-confirmed with GO in a median of 6.5 months. No statistical method was used to predetermine the sample size, and group allocation was not hidden from the investigators. The 13-signature model separated ophthalmopathy from stable hyperthyroidism with approximately 85% sensitivity and 81.08% specificity in cross-validation, and 80%/75% in the test set. Most of the expanded thyroid clonotypes with a frequency above 0.001 were also detected in blood, and it was suggested that the thyroid immune response may be reflected by blood repertoires.

For repertoire sequencing, TCR beta CDR3 regions were amplified from RNA transcripts. The first round of RT-PCR was done with HTBI primers and the Qiagen OneStep RT-PCR kit, and was followed by a second round of multiplex PCR, then size selection and purification. Sequencing of the libraries was carried out on an Illumina HiSeq2000 in paired-end mode with 100 bp reads. The original pipeline was this. Reads were processed with SOAPnuke, discarding reads with adapters, uncalled bases, mean Phred below 15, or no exact constant-primer or identifier match. COPE v1.2.5 was used to merge the high-quality paired reads. Unique nucleotide sequences were defined as clonotypes and aligned to IMGT TRB V, D and J references using MiTCR v1.1. The analysis was limited to V-J combinations with a frequency above 0.0001, which together covered about 99% of the repertoires. For each V-J combination, a TCR clonal expansion and chaos score was defined as F50 clonal expansion divided by the chaos observed in the TCRdist matrix. Welch's t-statistics and random forest were used to reduce features to over ten V-J combinations, which were fed into a naive Bayes classifier. Thyroid-blood repertoire similarity was quantified with the Morisita-Horn index. TCRdb passed the public sequencing reads through fastp at Q25 and MiXCR, retaining productive beta sequences. Every distinct CDR3 protein forms one entry, paired with its most common genes and DNA. The V and J calls here are based on TCRdb, not the publication. The sample records 300,000 or so distinct CDR3 sequences, under 20% of which are singletons. Jointly, the top ten make up 9% to 15% of the sample.

In its sample, this clonotype was seen many times. Its antigen is not yet known. Nothing much larger sits one base from this clone, and base qualities are not available. CDR1 GTSNPN and CDR2 SVGIG are derived from the germline V gene (reference sequence). From cysteine to phenylalanine, the CDR3 is 14 amino acids long. The only DNA kept is the CDR3, 42 bases in frame from the first base. Cut back by 1 base and 0 bases, the V and J ends lie 9 bases apart. The clonotype was recovered from an adult man with Graves' ophthalmopathy. The chain is made from TRBV30 and TRBJ1-1; a tentative D match to TRBD1 spans 5 bases. Material for sequencing was peripheral blood. DNA sequence: TGTGCCTGGAGTGGGGGGGGGATGAACACTGAAGCTTTCTTT. Translation gives CAWSGGGMNTEAFF.